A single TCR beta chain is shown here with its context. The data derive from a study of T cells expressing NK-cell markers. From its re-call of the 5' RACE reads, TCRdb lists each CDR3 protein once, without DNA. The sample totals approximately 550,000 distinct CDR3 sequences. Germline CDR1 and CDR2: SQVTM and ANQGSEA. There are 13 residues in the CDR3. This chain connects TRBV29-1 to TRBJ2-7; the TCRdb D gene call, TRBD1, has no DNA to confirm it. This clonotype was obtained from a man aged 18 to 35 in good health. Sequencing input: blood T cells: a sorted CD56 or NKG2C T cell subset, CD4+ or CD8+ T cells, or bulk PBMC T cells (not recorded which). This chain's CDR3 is CSVEGTGDGEQYF.